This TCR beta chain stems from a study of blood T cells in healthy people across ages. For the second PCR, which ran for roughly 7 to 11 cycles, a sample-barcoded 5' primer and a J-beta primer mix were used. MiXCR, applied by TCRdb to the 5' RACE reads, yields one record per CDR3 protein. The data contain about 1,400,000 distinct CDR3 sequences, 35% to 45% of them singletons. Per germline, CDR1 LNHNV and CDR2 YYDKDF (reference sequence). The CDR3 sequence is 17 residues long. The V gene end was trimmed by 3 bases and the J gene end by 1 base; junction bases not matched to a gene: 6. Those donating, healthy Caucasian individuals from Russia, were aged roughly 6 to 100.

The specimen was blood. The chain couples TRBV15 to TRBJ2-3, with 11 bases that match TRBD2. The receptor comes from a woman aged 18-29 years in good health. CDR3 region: CATSRRVSGGGTDTQYF. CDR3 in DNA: TGTGCCACCAGCAGGCGGGTTAGCGGGGGGGGCACAGATACGCAGTATTTT.